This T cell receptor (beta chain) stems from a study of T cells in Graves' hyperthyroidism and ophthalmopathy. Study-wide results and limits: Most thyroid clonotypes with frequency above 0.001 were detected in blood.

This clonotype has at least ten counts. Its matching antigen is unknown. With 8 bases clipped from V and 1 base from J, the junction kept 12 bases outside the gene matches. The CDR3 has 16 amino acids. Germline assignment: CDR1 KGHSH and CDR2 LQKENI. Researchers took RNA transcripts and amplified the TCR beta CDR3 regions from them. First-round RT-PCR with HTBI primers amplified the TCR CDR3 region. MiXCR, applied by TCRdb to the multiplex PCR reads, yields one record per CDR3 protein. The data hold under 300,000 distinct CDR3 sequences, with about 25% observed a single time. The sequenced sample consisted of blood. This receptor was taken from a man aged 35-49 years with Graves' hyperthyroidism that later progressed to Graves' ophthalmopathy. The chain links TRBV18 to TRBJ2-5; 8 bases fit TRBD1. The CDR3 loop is CASRPAGGQLQETQYF. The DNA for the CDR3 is TGTGCCAGCCGACCCGCAGGGGGCCAGCTCCAAGAGACCCAGTACTTC.